The 27 T cell receptor beta chains below were found in one sample sequenced in a study of cytomegalovirus exposure and HLA in healthy donors. The PCR was carried out with 60 Vbeta primers and 13 Jbeta primers. Clones were sequenced by immunoSEQ multiplex PCR, and TCRdb holds only the in-frame ones, with some missing. The data show under 200,000 clones, approximately 85% seen once. Material: PBMCs. These TCRs come from a woman aged 45-65 years in good health and CMV-seronegative.

V usage is TRBV7-9 and J usage is TRBJ2-7; 11 bases align to TRBD2. The CDR3 extends over 17 amino acids. V dropped 2 bases and J dropped 5; count of bases not matched to a gene: 11. Per germline, CDR1 SEHNR and CDR2 FQNEAQ (reference sequence). CDR3 residues: CASSLSTGTSGSNEQYF. In DNA, the CDR3 is TGTGCCAGCAGCTTATCGACCGGGACTAGCGGCTCAAACGAGCAGTACTTC.

The rearrangement joins TRBV21-1 to TRBJ1-1. TRBV21-1 is a known pseudogene. This CDR3 spans 12 amino acids. The CDR3 sequence is CASREPNTEAFF. The CDR3 DNA reads as TGTGCCAGCAGAGAGCCGAACACTGAAGCTTTCTTT.

This sequence joins TRBV5-1 and TRBJ2-5; 9 bases fit TRBD2. The DNA matches TRBJ2-7 better at its end, which makes the J call doubtful. Germline loops: CDR1 SGHRS, CDR2 YFSETQ. The CDR3 contains 15 residues. CDR3 residues: CASSWGASGNYEQYF. CDR3 sequence (DNA): TGCGCCAGCAGCTGGGGGGCTAGCGGGAACTACGAGCAGTACTTC.

This chain links TRBV30 with TRBJ2-5; 9 bases map to TRBD1. The DNA end lines up better with TRBJ2-7; the J call may be wrong. CDR3 length: 14 amino acids. Germline loops: CDR1 GTSNPN, CDR2 SVGIG (reference sequence). CDR3 sequence: CAWGGGTGSYEQYF. The DNA of the CDR3 is TGTGCCTGGGGGGGTGGGACAGGGTCGTACGAGCAGTACTTC.

This clone was counted only a few times. In DNA form, the CDR3 reads TGTGCCAGCAGCTTAGGGTCAGGGGGAAAGACCCAGTACTTC. This gives the protein CASSLGSGGKTQYF. The chain recombines TRBV11-3 with TRBJ2-5; 7 bases align to TRBD1. Germline loops: CDR1 SGHNT, CDR2 YENEEA. The CDR3 is 14 residues long. The V and J ends lost 1 base and 6 bases, in that order; junction bases with no gene match: 5.

The rearrangement uses TRBV15 and TRBJ2-3, with a weak D call TRBD2 (7 bases). This CDR3 region has 16 residues. Germline values: CDR1 LNHNV, CDR2 YYDKDF (reference sequence). The germline V and J ends were trimmed by 1 base and 2 bases, with 13 bases remaining between them. CDR3 in DNA: TGTGCCACCAGCAGAGGACAGGCGGGAGCCACAGATACGCAGTATTTT. Its translation is CATSRGQAGATDTQYF.

V and J are TRBV6-5 and TRBJ2-1; 8 nucleotides agree with TRBD2. V was clipped by 2 bases and J by 9 bases; unmatched bases: 9. Per germline, CDR1 MNHEY and CDR2 SVGAGI. This CDR3 comprises 15 residues. CDR3 amino acids: CASSYEASGRREQFF. CDR3 in DNA: TGTGCCAGCAGTTACGAGGCTAGCGGGCGTCGTGAGCAGTTCTTC.

This rearrangement joins TRBV28 to TRBJ1-5, with D unclear. The CDR3 length is 13 residues. In germline, CDR1 is MDHEN, CDR2 SYDVKM. Trimming cost V 4 bases and J 4 bases, with 8 bases left between them. As DNA, the CDR3 is TGTGCCAGCAGTTCCCCCACAAATCAGCCCCAGCATTTT. It specifies CASSSPTNQPQHF.

This sequence joins TRBV6-5 and TRBJ2-3; 11 bases are a match to TRBD2. The germline V gene encodes CDR1 MNHEY and CDR2 SVGAGI. This CDR3 region has 15 residues. The trim removed 7 bases at V and 0 bases at J, leaving 3 bases unmatched. CDR3 DNA: TGTGCCAGCAAGCGGACTAGCGGGAGCACAGATACGCAGTATTTT. It yields the protein CASKRTSGSTDTQYF.

The genes are TRBV2 and TRBJ1-6; D possibly corresponds to TRBD1 (6 bases). Trimming pared 9 bases from V and 7 bases from J, leaving 19 bases between. The CDR3 is made up of 15 amino acids. Germline values: CDR1 SNHLY, CDR2 FYNNEI. CDR3: CASRNRESPNSPLHF. CDR3 nucleotides: TGTGCCAGTAGGAACAGGGAGTCACCGAATTCACCCCTCCACTTT.

The chain employs TRBV5-1 and TRBJ2-3; the match to TRBD1 covers 10 bases. This CDR3 contains 15 residues. V lost 0 bases to trimming and J lost 4 bases; unmatched junction nucleotides: 2. The V gene's germline CDR1 is SGHRS and CDR2 YFSETQ. CDR3 protein: CASSLGDRGSDTQYF. CDR3 coding DNA: TGCGCCAGCAGCTTGGGGGACAGGGGATCAGATACGCAGTATTTT.

Concerning this clone itself: The sample holds other DNA sequences that translate to the same CDR3. In nucleotides, the CDR3 is TGTGCCAGCAGTTTAGACAGGAACTATGGCTACACCTTC. This translates into CASSLDRNYGYTF. V gene TRBV28 combines with J gene TRBJ1-2, with D tentatively TRBD1 (6 bases). The CDR3 consists of 13 residues. Germline V CDR1 and CDR2: MDHEN, SYDVKM. The V end lost 2 bases, the J end lost 2 bases, and 6 bases lay between the germline ends.

The rearrangement uses TRBV4-1 and TRBJ2-7, with D hard to call. The CDR3 is made up of 16 amino acids. Trimming left V 0 bases short and J 0 bases short, with 12 bases between. CDR1 is MGHRA and CDR2 is YSYEKL in the germline V gene. The CDR3 sequence is CASSQEFTLSSYEQYF. The CDR3 DNA sequence: TGCGCCAGCAGCCAAGAATTTACGTTGAGCTCCTACGAGCAGTACTTC.

This rearrangement joins TRBV6-6 to TRBJ1-1; 7 nucleotides line up with TRBD1. V lost 2 bases, J lost 3 bases, and 9 bases stayed unmatched. The CDR3 is made up of 16 amino acids. Germline assignment: CDR1 MNHNY and CDR2 SVGAGI (reference sequence). CDR3 DNA sequence: TGTGCCAGCAGTTACCAATCACAGGGGCGAGACACTGAAGCTTTCTTT. Protein: CASSYQSQGRDTEAFF.

V usage is TRBV7-3 and J usage is TRBJ1-1, with D possibly matching TRBD1 (5 bases). The length of the CDR3 is 13 residues. The V and J ends lost 4 bases and 6 bases respectively, with 12 bases between them. Germline V gene data show CDR1 as SGHTA and CDR2 as FQGTGA. CDR3 in DNA: TGTGCCAGCAGCTATCAGGGTGGATCTGAAGCTTTCTTT. The encoded protein is CASSYQGGSEAFF.

V gene TRBV4-1 combines with J gene TRBJ2-3; 7 bases agree with TRBD1. The V gene end was trimmed by 3 bases and the J gene end by 3 bases; junction bases not matched to a gene: 3. This CDR3 region has 14 residues. From germline, CDR1 is MGHRA and CDR2 YSYEKL. The CDR3 loop is CASSHEQGTDTQYF. For the CDR3, the DNA is TGCGCCAGCAGCCACGAACAGGGGACAGATACGCAGTATTTT.

V is TRBV7-9 and J is TRBJ2-1; 9 bases are shared with TRBD2. V gave up 2 bases and J gave up 6 bases; unmatched junction bases: 5. There are 15 residues in the CDR3. Germline V CDR1 and CDR2: SEHNR, FQNEAQ (reference sequence). This CDR3 reads CASSLLAGTGNEQFF. CDR3 in DNA: TGTGCCAGCAGCTTACTAGCGGGAACCGGCAATGAGCAGTTCTTC.

This rearrangement joins TRBV27 to TRBJ1-4; weak D call: TRBD1 (6 bases). CDR1 MNHEY and CDR2 SMNVEV come from the germline V gene (reference sequence). The CDR3 loop spans 15 amino acids. Trimming pared 5 bases from V and 4 bases from J, leaving 14 bases between. The CDR3 DNA reads TGTGCCAGCAGTCCCGGGACAATGGGTAATGAAAAACTGTTTTTT. It codes for CASSPGTMGNEKLFF.

The chain joins TRBV5-4 to TRBJ2-2, with D possibly being TRBD2 (5 bases). Trimming took 0 bases from V and 3 from J, leaving 12 bases between them. The germline V gene encodes CDR1 SGHNT and CDR2 YYREEE (reference sequence). CDR3 length equals 16 residues. The CDR3 loop is CASSLARSSYTGELFF. The CDR3 DNA sequence: TGTGCCAGCAGCTTGGCCAGATCTAGCTACACCGGGGAGCTGTTTTTT.

This clone is a singleton in its sample. This chain connects TRBV30 to TRBJ2-6, with D unresolved. This CDR3 is 15 amino acids long. Germline V gene data show CDR1 as GTSNPN and CDR2 as SVGIG (reference sequence). Trimming took 2 bases from V and 4 from J, leaving 12 bases between them. The CDR3 loop reads CAWSRWRSGANVLTF. The CDR3 region has the DNA TGTGCCTGGAGTAGGTGGAGATCAGGGGCCAACGTCCTGACTTTC.

This chain joins TRBV29-1 and TRBJ2-3; 10 nucleotides agree with TRBD1. The CDR3 is 13 amino acids. Per germline, CDR1 SQVTM and CDR2 ANQGSEA. The trim removed 5 bases at V and 5 bases at J, leaving 4 bases unmatched. CDR3 loop: CSVRQGAGDTQYF. For the CDR3, the DNA is TGCAGCGTTCGACAGGGGGCAGGAGATACGCAGTATTTT.

This clone was picked up a small number of times. The V call is TRBV10-3, the J call TRBJ2-2, with TRBD2 matching over 12 bases. The junction had 10 bases not matched to a gene; V was cut back by 4 bases and J by 7 bases. CDR3 length equals 17 residues. The germline gives CDR1 ENHRY, CDR2 SYGVKD. The CDR3 sequence is CAISGIRLAGVIGELFF. The DNA for the CDR3 is TGTGCCATCAGTGGGATACGACTAGCGGGAGTTATCGGGGAGCTGTTTTTT.

The chain links TRBV4-3 to TRBJ2-7; 9 nucleotides align to TRBD2. The CDR3 extends over 16 amino acids. V shed 4 bases and J 3 bases; nucleotides not matched to a gene: 10. Per the germline V gene, CDR1 is LGHNA and CDR2 is YSLEER. CDR3 residues: CASSPVTGTSHYEQYF. The DNA for the CDR3 is TGCGCCAGCAGCCCCGTAACCGGGACTAGCCACTACGAGCAGTACTTC.

The V gene is TRBV5-1, the J gene TRBJ2-5; tentative D call: TRBD2 (5 bases). CDR1 SGHRS and CDR2 YFSETQ come from the germline V gene. V lost 0 bases and J 1 base, leaving 10 bases between the germline ends. There are 15 residues in the CDR3. CDR3 protein: CASSLAPGIQETQYF. The DNA for the CDR3 is TGCGCCAGCAGCTTGGCCCCGGGGATCCAAGAGACCCAGTACTTC. Variable domain in full (rest from reference TRBV5-1 and TRBJ2-5): KAGVTQTPRYLIKTRGQQVTLSCSPISGHRSVSWYQQTPGQGLQFLFEYFSETQRNKGNFPGRFSGRQFSNSRSEMNVSTLELGDSALYLCASSLAPGIQETQYFGPGTRLLVL.

This chain connects TRBV19 to TRBJ1-4, with 7 bases matching TRBD1. CDR1 LNHDA and CDR2 SQIVND come from the germline V gene (reference sequence). J gave up 0 bases and V 5 bases, and 9 bases lay outside the gene matches. There are 17 residues in the CDR3. For the CDR3, the DNA is TGTGCCAGTAGTCTCAACAGGGGACCCACAACTAATGAAAAACTGTTTTTT. Protein product: CASSLNRGPTTNEKLFF.

The CDR3 nucleotides are TGTGCCAGCAGTCTTCGGACTAGCGGGATTGGCACAGATACGCAGTATTTT. Its protein is CASSLRTSGIGTDTQYF. V usage is TRBV28 and J usage is TRBJ2-3, with TRBD2 matching 12 bases. Germline V gene sequence: CDR1 MDHEN, CDR2 SYDVKM. The CDR3 loop spans 17 amino acids. V was pared by 5 bases and J by 1 base, with 7 bases of the junction left unmatched.

This clone was picked up one time. This chain connects TRBV5-4 to TRBJ2-7, with 10 positions matching TRBD2. Germline values: CDR1 SGHNT, CDR2 YYREEE (reference sequence). The J segment lost 1 base and the V segment lost 4 bases, leaving 5 bases of the junction unmatched. The CDR3 has 15 residues. The CDR3 loop is CASSLGLAMSYEQYF. The DNA of the CDR3 is TGTGCCAGCAGCCTGGGACTAGCGATGTCCTACGAGCAGTACTTC.